Here is one T cell receptor (beta chain) with its context. It has no known antigen specificity. No base quality values were provided; no much bigger clone lies one nucleotide off. These data come from a study of early T cells in non-severe SARS-CoV-2 infection (dated by TCRdb to 2020 to 2022). At the level of the whole study: TCR sequencing used bulk RNA from unsorted whole blood, so alpha and beta chains could not be paired.

Trimming at the junction amounts to 6 bases on V and 2 bases on J, and the germline ends lie 11 bases apart. CDR1 is given as SGHVS and CDR2 as FNYEAQ, both from the germline V gene. Measured from the cysteine to the phenylalanine, the CDR3 is 14 residues long. Only the CDR3 DNA stays, 42 bases, in frame from base 1. Libraries were prepared through 5' RACE. The listed sequencing device is NextSeq 500. Unique molecular identifiers were attached to individual cDNA molecules in the TCR library protocol so that sequencing error and PCR bias could be corrected. Sequencing covered both TCR alpha and beta chains, and within each sample the abundances of alpha and beta sequences were tightly co-correlated. The study's own analysis went as follows. Decombinator V4 was used to perform V gene, J gene and CDR3 annotation of TCR sequences. TCRs were defined as expanded if a significant change between any two time points was detected under a Poisson model with p below 0.0001. TCR abundances were normalised to the total number of TCRs sequenced per sample and expressed as counts per million. TRAV1-2 paired with TRAJ12, TRAJ20 or TRAJ33 defined MAIT TCRs, while TRAV10 paired with TRAJ18 defined iNKT TCRs. A search of VDJdb, accessed on 1 November 2021, was run for TCRs annotated to CMV, EBV and SARS-CoV-2, with TCRs annotated for multiple antigens excluded. TCRdb handled the public reads itself, with Q25 trimming in fastp and clone calling in MiXCR, and kept productive beta chains. Each record represents a unique CDR3 protein, reported with the most common genes and DNA among its rows. The V and J calls come from TCRdb's annotation, not from the publication. The sample data list around 66,000 distinct CDR3 sequences, and 5.9% of these were observed just once. The ten largest clonotypes hold 3% to 3.5% of the sample.

What the work shows at the level of the full study, not this receptor alone: VDJdb matching was skewed toward anti-spike CD8 responses and likely underestimated virus-specific expansions, missing private and CD4 specificities.

The study was a case-control design nested within a healthcare worker cohort in London, UK, with weekly nasopharyngeal swab PCR tests and blood sampling. Between 23 and 31 March 2020, the week of the UK lockdown, healthcare workers were enrolled and then followed up weekly for as long as 16 weeks. The sequence was collected from an adult who was a healthcare worker with PCR-confirmed SARS-CoV-2 infection or an uninfected control (not recorded which). In this chain, TRBV7-6 is recombined with TRBJ2-1, with no reliable assignment of the D segment. The source was whole blood, collected at baseline. The nucleotide sequence is given as TGTGCCAGCAGTGGAGACCTGGCCTACAATGAGCAGTTCTTC. Its translation reads: CASSGDLAYNEQFF. The variable domain in full, with residues beyond the CDR3 obtained from the reference TRBV7-6 and TRBJ2-1 genes, is GAGVSQSPRYKVTKRGQDVALRCDPISGHVSLYWYRQALGQGPEFLTYFNYEAQQDKSGLPNDRFSAERPEGSISTLTIQRTEQRDSAMYRCASSGDLAYNEQFFGPGTRLTVL.